This T cell receptor beta chain was documented in a study of blood T cell repertoires in COVID-19. In the study overall: Sample material is recorded as cDNA or gDNA derived from T cells, B-cell-depleted T cells, or PBMCs.

The CDR3 length is 12 residues. Germline lookup yields CDR1 SQVTM and CDR2 ANQGSEA. J gave up 7 bases and V 7 bases, and 10 bases lay outside the gene matches. Only in-frame clones appear in the TCRdb table, and some are missing; sequencing was by immunoSEQ multiplex PCR. Among 200,000 to 300,000 clones, 75% to 90% were seen once, and the ten largest hold around 7.8%. Sequencing was done on a sample of peripheral blood. The chain is built from TRBV29-1 and TRBJ2-7, with 7 bases that match TRBD1. The origin of this receptor is a man in his sixties who had recovered from COVID-19. The DNA of the CDR3 is TGCAGCGCCTCGTCACAGGGGATAGAGCAGTACTTC. It yields the protein CSASSQGIEQYF.